This TCR beta chain was sequenced for a study of blood T cell repertoires in COVID-19. The table came from immunoSEQ multiplex PCR; TCRdb's copy has only in-frame clones and leaves some out. The sample has roughly 200,000 clones; roughly 80% are singletons. Trimming removed 4 bases at V and 1 base at J, with 4 bases between. In germline, CDR1 is MNHEY, CDR2 SMNVEV (reference sequence). This CDR3 has 13 amino acids. This chain uses TRBV27 with TRBJ1-4; D gene uncertain. This clonotype originated in a woman aged 80 or over with acute or convalescent COVID-19. Source material: peripheral blood. As DNA, the CDR3 is TGTGCCAGCAGTTGGAGAACTAATGAAAAACTGTTTTTT. It translates to CASSWRTNEKLFF.